The 20 T cell receptor beta chains below all came from one sample that was sequenced in a study of T cell changes during pregnancy in multiple sclerosis. Profiling relied on immunoSEQ multiplex PCR, and the TCRdb table lists in-frame clones only, not all of them. This table has 95,000 to 100,000 clones, approximately 92% appearing once. This material consisted of peripheral blood, taken in the second trimester of pregnancy. The receptors shown here come from a female donor with multiple sclerosis, enrolled in a pregnancy study.

The V gene is TRBV19, the J gene TRBJ1-2; D is undetermined. Trimming removed 4 bases at V and 8 bases at J, with 8 bases between. Looked up from germline, CDR1 is LNHDA and CDR2 is SQIVND (reference sequence). This CDR3 region has 11 residues. The CDR3 here is CASSTVRGYTF. The CDR3 DNA follows: TGTGCCAGTAGTACCGTGAGGGGCTACACCTTC.

The J gene is TRBJ1-3, the V gene TRBV4-2; 7 nucleotides line up with TRBD1. Germline V gene sequence: CDR1 LGHNA, CDR2 YNFKEQ. The CDR3 spans 16 residues. V shed 0 bases and J 6 bases; nucleotides not matched to a gene: 8. This chain's CDR3 is CASSQEDRVGSNTIYF. The CDR3 DNA reads as TGTGCCAGCAGCCAAGAAGACAGGGTAGGATCAAACACCATATATTTT.

V is TRBV7-9 and J is TRBJ2-1; D is possibly TRBD2 (6 bases). This CDR3 contains 17 residues. The germline gives CDR1 SEHNR, CDR2 FQNEAQ (reference sequence). V was shortened by 1 base and J by 6 bases, with 19 bases between the two germline ends. CDR3 DNA sequence: TGTGCCAGCAGCTTAGGGGTTCGGGAGCGATTTAGCAATGAGCAGTTCTTC. Translated: CASSLGVRERFSNEQFF.

This clone has just a few counts. The V call is TRBV29-1, the J call TRBJ2-7; the match to TRBD1 covers 8 bases. Trimming cost V 3 bases and J 9 bases; bases outside gene matches: 19. Germline V gene data show CDR1 as SQVTM and CDR2 as ANQGSEA. This CDR3 is 16 amino acids long. The CDR3 DNA follows: TGCAGCGTTGAGAGTCAAGTAGACAGGGGTCCTCTCCGGCAGTACTTC. This gives the protein CSVESQVDRGPLRQYF.

The chain recombines TRBV21-1 with TRBJ2-7; the table's D call, TRBD1, has no DNA check behind it. TRBV21-1 is labeled a pseudogene. The CDR3 has 13 residues. In DNA, the CDR3 is TGTGCCAGCAGCACACATAACAGGGAAGAGCAGTACTTC. Its protein product is CASSTHNREEQYF.

This rearrangement joins TRBV7-9 to TRBJ2-7, with 9 bases matching TRBD1. After removal of 6 bases from V and 4 bases from J, the junction contained 10 bases not matched to a gene. The V gene's germline CDR1 is SEHNR and CDR2 FQNEAQ (reference sequence). CDR3 length equals 15 residues. CDR3 residues: CASSSGQGILYEQYF. The CDR3 DNA reads TGTGCCAGCAGTTCCGGACAGGGGATCCTGTACGAGCAGTACTTC. Full variable domain (outside the CDR3, taken from reference TRBV7-9 and TRBJ2-7): DTGVSQNPRHKITKRGQNVTFRCDPISEHNRLYWYRQTLGQGPEFLTYFQNEAQLEKSRLLSDRFSAERPKGSFSTLEIQRTEQGDSAMYLCASSSGQGILYEQYFGPGTRLTVT.

V and J are TRBV9 and TRBJ2-1; maybe TRBD2 (6 bases). V was pared by 5 bases and J by 9 bases, with 21 bases between. This CDR3 comprises 15 residues. CDR1 SGDLS and CDR2 YYNGEE come from the germline V gene. For the CDR3, the DNA is TGTGCCAGCAGTACCGTCCCGGGAGCGTCCATTGAGCAGTTCTTC. Encoded protein: CASSTVPGASIEQFF.

The chain links TRBV6-5 to TRBJ2-7, with 9 positions matching TRBD1. J gave up 1 base and V 4 bases, and 8 bases lay outside the gene matches. Germline-derived CDR1 and CDR2 are MNHEY and SVGAGI. CDR3 length equals 16 residues. CDR3 amino acids: CASSSTWGQGSYEQYF. The CDR3 DNA reads as TGTGCCAGCAGTTCCACGTGGGGACAGGGATCCTACGAGCAGTACTTC.

The chain combines TRBV4-3 with TRBJ2-7; 10 bases agree with TRBD2. Germline CDR1 and CDR2: LGHNA and YSLEER. This CDR3 spans 15 amino acids. Trimming removed 4 bases from V and 3 bases from J; junction bases left unmatched: 6. The CDR3 spells CASSLRLAGGYEQYF. The CDR3 DNA sequence: TGCGCCAGCAGCCTACGATTAGCGGGAGGCTACGAGCAGTACTTC.

The V and J genes are TRBV7-9 and TRBJ2-7; possibly TRBD2 for D (6 bases). V was shortened by 2 bases and J by 4 bases, with 12 bases between the two germline ends. This CDR3 is 14 amino acids long. CDR1 and CDR2 from the germline V gene are SEHNR and FQNEAQ (reference sequence). Here the CDR3 reads CASSLSAGRYEQYF. For the CDR3, the DNA is TGTGCCAGCAGCTTATCGGCCGGGAGATACGAGCAGTACTTC.

This chain uses TRBV30 with TRBJ2-1, with unresolved D. The germline CDR1 and CDR2 sequences are GTSNPN and SVGIG (reference sequence). This CDR3 is built from 14 residues. Trimming cost V 0 bases and J 4 bases, with 10 bases left between them. The CDR3 sequence: CAWSVSLLYNEQFF. CDR3 DNA: TGTGCCTGGAGTGTATCACTGTTATACAATGAGCAGTTCTTC. The variable domain in full, completed from reference TRBV30 and TRBJ2-1, reads SQTIHQWPATLVQPVGSPLSLECTVEGTSNPNLYWYRQAAGRGLQLLFYSVGIGQISSEVPQNLSASRPQDRQFILSSKKLLLSDSGFYLCAWSVSLLYNEQFFGPGTRLTVL.

The rearrangement links TRBV13 to TRBJ1-5; 10 positions agree with TRBD1. Trimming removed 5 bases from V and 7 bases from J; junction bases left unmatched: 35. This CDR3 has 24 residues. Germline V gene sequence: CDR1 PRHDT, CDR2 FYEKMQ (reference sequence). The CDR3 spells CASSLSPRDRGAPPQVCPRQPQHF. CDR3 bases: TGTGCCAGCAGCCTCTCGCCCCGGGACAGGGGAGCCCCACCCCAAGTTTGTCCGCGACAGCCCCAGCATTTT.

The chain carries TRBV19 and TRBJ1-5, with 7 bases that match TRBD1. The germline V gene has CDR1 LNHDA and CDR2 SQIVND (reference sequence). CDR3 length equals 14 residues. Germline trimming cut 7 bases from V and 2 bases from J; bases unmatched to any gene: 5. The CDR3 sequence: CASNRGEGNQPQHF. CDR3 nucleotide sequence: TGTGCCAGTAACAGGGGAGAGGGCAATCAGCCCCAGCATTTT.

The table lists this clone with a count of one. The J gene is TRBJ2-1, the V gene TRBV18; D unresolved. CDR3 size: 15 residues. The germline V gene has CDR1 KGHSH and CDR2 LQKENI. Between the trimmed V and J ends, which lost 2 bases and 7 bases, there was a span of 15 bases. The CDR3 loop is CASSPDLRRSNEQFF. The CDR3 coding sequence is TGTGCCAGCTCACCAGATTTAAGGAGATCTAATGAGCAGTTCTTC.

CDR3: CASSDADRGQETQYF. CDR3 in DNA: TGTGCCAGCAGTGACGCGGACAGGGGGCAAGAGACCCAGTACTTC. The genes are TRBV6-4 and TRBJ2-5, with 10 bases aligning to TRBD1. J was trimmed by 2 bases and V by 2 bases; bases with no gene match: 2. There are 15 residues in the CDR3. Looked up from germline, CDR1 is MRHNA and CDR2 is SNTAGT.

This chain links TRBV7-3 with TRBJ2-4, with D perhaps matching TRBD2 (6 bases). Germline loops: CDR1 SGHTA, CDR2 FQGTGA. V lost 6 bases, J lost 6 bases, and 12 bases lay in between. CDR3 length: 13 amino acids. The CDR3 sequence: CASSSGDGNIQYF. The CDR3 DNA follows: TGTGCCAGCAGTTCGGGGGACGGAAACATTCAGTACTTC.

DNA of the CDR3: TGTGCCAGCAGCGTGAGTATAAACACTGAAGCTTTCTTT. Translation: CASSVSINTEAFF. The genes are TRBV9 and TRBJ1-1; D unresolved. The V gene's germline CDR1 is SGDLS and CDR2 YYNGEE. V was pared by 2 bases and J by 2 bases, with 7 bases between. The CDR3 consists of 13 residues.

The rearrangement uses TRBV30 and TRBJ1-5; the D gene is possibly TRBD1 (6 bases). The CDR3 has 13 residues. Germline CDR1 reads GTSNPN; CDR2 reads SVGIG (reference sequence). The V and J ends lost 2 bases and 5 bases respectively, with 10 bases between them. The CDR3: CAWSRDTYQPQHF. CDR3 coding DNA: TGTGCCTGGAGTCGGGACACATATCAGCCCCAGCATTTT.

The rearrangement uses TRBV28 and TRBJ1-5; D is perhaps TRBD1 (6 bases). V shed 5 bases and J shed 9 bases, with 23 bases lying between them. Germline CDR1 reads MDHEN; CDR2 reads SYDVKM. The length of the CDR3 is 16 residues. CDR3 protein: CASSPYSGTLFGPQHF. The CDR3 nucleotides read TGTGCCAGCAGTCCCTACTCCGGGACACTCTTCGGGCCCCAGCATTTT. The full variable domain, completed using reference TRBV28 and TRBJ1-5, is DVKVTQSSRYLVKRTGEKVFLECVQDMDHENMFWYRQDPGLGLRLIYFSYDVKMKEKGDIPEGYSVSREKKERFSLILESASTNQTSMYLCASSPYSGTLFGPQHFGDGTRLSIL.

This chain links TRBV11-1 with TRBJ2-7; a weak D match, TRBD2 (5 bases). The CDR3 contains 14 residues. Trimming removed 5 bases at V and 3 bases at J, with 14 bases between. Germline-derived CDR1 and CDR2 are SGHAT and FQDESV (reference sequence). The CDR3 loop is CASSVRGNYYEQYF. The CDR3 DNA is TGTGCCAGCAGCGTCCGGGGAAACTACTACGAGCAGTACTTC.